This TCR beta chain was retrieved from a study of tumor and adjacent non-tumor tissue in lung cancer. Whole-study context: The cohort had roughly 12 adenocarcinoma, 2 squamous cell and 1 small cell patients.

Study-level findings and limits: Significantly higher TCR diversity was found in tumor than normal lung.

RNA was extracted from bulk tissue without any cell sorting. Remarks on this clonotype: Its antigen is as yet unknown.

Three rounds of nested PCR, following a modified ARM-PCR protocol, produced the TCRbeta library. TCRdb analysed the multiplex PCR reads with MiXCR anew, one entry per CDR3 protein. The sample lists 60,000 to 90,000 distinct CDR3 sequences; roughly 73% were seen once. Germline-derived CDR1 and CDR2 are MDHEN and SYDVKM. The CDR3 contains 15 residues. Sequencing was done on a sample of lung tumor tissue. The sequence was collected from a woman between 50 and 59 years old with non-small cell lung cancer. The chain links TRBV28 to TRBJ1-5; D gene uncertain. In DNA form, the CDR3 reads TGTACCGGCAGTTTACCCCCCGGGAGCAATCAGCCCCAGCATTTT. It translates to CTGSLPPGSNQPQHF.